This T cell receptor beta chain was recorded in a study of shared clonotypes between healthy human individuals. Sequenced by immunoSEQ multiplex PCR; TCRdb stores in-frame clones only, minus some. The sample has 850,000 to 1,200,000 clones, about 80% seen once. The CDR3 is 14 residues long. Germline lookup yields CDR1 SGDLS and CDR2 YYNGEE. Germline trimming cut 4 bases from V and 2 bases from J; bases unmatched to any gene: 3. The sequenced sample was memory CD4+ T cells sorted from blood. The subset here: CD45RA-negative fraction. This clonotype originated in a man younger than 35 in good health. This chain links TRBV9 with TRBJ2-1; 7 bases fit TRBD1. The CDR3 sequence: CASSPGQAYNEQFF. The CDR3 bases are TGTGCCAGCAGCCCTGGACAGGCCTACAATGAGCAGTTCTTC. The full variable domain, rest sourced from reference TRBV9 and TRBJ2-1, is DSGVTQTPKHLITATGQRVTLRCSPRSGDLSVYWYQQSLDQGLQFLIQYYNGEERAKGNILERFSAQQFPDLHSELNLSSLELGDSALYFCASSPGQAYNEQFFGPGTRLTVL.